The 10 T cell receptor beta chains below were found in one sample sequenced in a study of control samples from healthy donors and cancer patients. Profiled with immunoSEQ multiplex PCR; TCRdb holds only in-frame clones, not every one. The sample lists roughly 190,000 clones; roughly 89% were seen once. The sample consisted of blood. The source of these receptors is a woman in her 30s in good health.

The chain employs TRBV15 and TRBJ1-5, with unresolved D. CDR3 size: 13 residues. Germline-derived CDR1 and CDR2 are LNHNV and YYDKDF (reference sequence). Trimming left V 0 bases short and J 7 bases short, with 7 bases between. DNA for the CDR3: TGTGCCACCAGCAGAGATCCAGGCCAGCCCCAGCATTTT. Translation gives CATSRDPGQPQHF.

J is TRBJ2-6 and V is TRBV19; TRBD1 matches at 7 bases. The length of the CDR3 is 17 residues. Per the germline V gene, CDR1 is LNHDA and CDR2 is SQIVND (reference sequence). V shed 1 base, J shed 4 bases, and the junction held 7 bases outside the gene matches. CDR3 DNA sequence: TGTGCCAGTAGTATAGTCCTCGACAGGGCCGGGGCCAACGTCCTGACTTTC. Its translation is CASSIVLDRAGANVLTF.

A note on this clone: This sequence may be a read error, since a much larger clone differs from it by one base. Distinct nucleotide sequences in the sample also encode this CDR3. The rearrangement joins TRBV12-3 or TRBV12-4 to TRBJ1-2; 9 bases align to TRBD1. This CDR3 has 13 amino acids. J lost 5 bases, V lost 3 bases, and 1 base had no gene match. The CDR3 is CASSFDRGYGYTF. The CDR3, as DNA: TGTGCCAGCAGTTTCGACAGGGGGTATGGCTACACCTTC.

This sequence joins TRBV29-1 and TRBJ1-2, with D uncertain. The CDR3 contains 9 residues. Germline CDR1 and CDR2: SQVTM and ANQGSEA. V lost 3 bases and J lost 4, with 0 bases in between. CDR3 in amino acids: CSVDYGYTF. CDR3 bases: TGCAGCGTTGACTATGGCTACACCTTC. Variable domain in full (rest from reference TRBV29-1 and TRBJ1-2): SAVISQKPSRDICQRGTSLTIQCQVDSQVTMMFWYRQQPGQSLTLIATANQGSEATYESGFVIDKFPISRPNLTFSTLTVSNMSPEDSSIYLCSVDYGYTFGSGTRLTVV.

This clone appeared once. This rearrangement joins TRBV2 to TRBJ1-3, with TRBD1 identical over 11 bases. The CDR3 extends over 16 amino acids. The V gene end was trimmed by 4 bases and the J gene end by 4 bases; junction bases not matched to a gene: 6. Germline V lookup: CDR1 SNHLY, CDR2 FYNNEI. This CDR3 is CASSGDRGTKGNTIYF. The CDR3 nucleotides are TGTGCCAGCAGTGGGGACAGGGGGACGAAAGGAAACACCATATATTTT.

The chain recombines TRBV4-2 with TRBJ1-2; TRBD1 matches 10 bases. In germline, CDR1 is LGHNA, CDR2 YNFKEQ. There are 17 residues in the CDR3. Trimming removed 0 bases from V and 0 bases from J; junction bases left unmatched: 4. CDR3 sequence: CASSQEGGTGANYGYTF. Written as DNA, the CDR3 is TGTGCCAGCAGCCAAGAAGGGGGGACAGGGGCTAACTATGGCTACACCTTC.

The rearrangement uses TRBV2 and TRBJ1-5; D is undetermined. V gave up 4 bases and J gave up 6 bases, with 10 bases separating them. Per the germline V gene, CDR1 is SNHLY and CDR2 is FYNNEI. This CDR3 has 13 amino acids. The CDR3 sequence is CASSGAPIQPQHF. CDR3 in DNA: TGTGCCAGCAGTGGGGCCCCAATTCAGCCCCAGCATTTT.

The V gene is TRBV30, the J gene TRBJ2-2; 11 nucleotides line up with TRBD1. V lost 2 bases and J lost 5; bases outside the gene matches: 7. In germline, CDR1 is GTSNPN, CDR2 SVGIG (reference sequence). There are 16 residues in the CDR3. The CDR3: CAWSFRTGGWTGELFF. CDR3 in DNA: TGTGCCTGGAGTTTCCGGACAGGGGGCTGGACCGGGGAGCTGTTTTTT. The full variable domain, rest sourced from reference TRBV30 and TRBJ2-2, is SQTIHQWPATLVQPVGSPLSLECTVEGTSNPNLYWYRQAAGRGLQLLFYSVGIGQISSEVPQNLSASRPQDRQFILSSKKLLLSDSGFYLCAWSFRTGGWTGELFFGEGSRLTVL.

The chain is built from TRBV7-2 and TRBJ1-1, with 9 bases aligning to TRBD1. The CDR3 runs 15 residues. V gave up 5 bases and J gave up 2 bases; unmatched junction bases: 6. CDR1 is SGHTA and CDR2 is FQGNSA in the germline V gene. CDR3 coding DNA: TGTGCCAGCAGCCCTACAGGGGGCATTAACACTGAAGCTTTCTTT. It translates to CASSPTGGINTEAFF. The whole variable domain, remainder taken from reference TRBV7-2 and TRBJ1-1, is GAGVSQSPSNKVTEKGKDVELRCDPISGHTALYWYRQSLGQGLEFLIYFQGNSAPDKSGLPSDRFSAERTGGSVSTLTIQRTQQEDSAVYLCASSPTGGINTEAFFGQGTRLTVV.

On this clone: Other DNA sequences in the sample encode the same CDR3. The chain combines TRBV4-3 with TRBJ1-4; no clear D gene. In germline, CDR1 is LGHNA, CDR2 YSLEER. Trimming cost V 1 base and J 4 bases, with 7 bases left between them. The CDR3 extends over 14 amino acids. The chain's CDR3 is CASSQGGGNEKLFF. CDR3 coding DNA: TGCGCCAGCAGCCAAGGCGGCGGTAATGAAAAACTGTTTTTT.